The 21 T cell receptor beta chains below all came from one sample that was sequenced in a study of multiple sclerosis patients with progressive multifocal leukoencephalopathy. Clones were sequenced by immunoSEQ multiplex PCR, and TCRdb holds only the in-frame ones, with some missing. Among fewer than 40,000 clones listed, 80% to 95% were seen once. Stated time point: before natalizumab initiation. Sequencing input: PBMCs. All receptors derive from a young man with multiple sclerosis.

The chain joins TRBV10-1 to TRBJ2-3, with D hard to call. This CDR3 spans 14 amino acids. Germline V lookup: CDR1 WNHNN, CDR2 SYGVQD (reference sequence). Trimming took off 4 bases at V and 3 bases at J, with 11 bases between the two ends. This CDR3 is CASSGSRITDTQYF. The CDR3 nucleotides are TGCGCCAGCAGTGGCTCTCGGATAACAGATACGCAGTATTTT.

This chain uses TRBV4-3 with TRBJ1-2, with unresolved D. This CDR3 has 14 amino acids. Germline values: CDR1 LGHNA, CDR2 YSLEER. V lost 1 base and J 7 bases, leaving 13 bases between the germline ends. CDR3 region: CASSQAGLVAGYTF. The CDR3 DNA follows: TGCGCCAGCAGCCAAGCGGGTCTCGTGGCTGGCTACACCTTC.

This rearrangement joins TRBV11-1 to TRBJ2-7, with D hard to call. This CDR3 has 14 amino acids. Germline-derived CDR1 and CDR2 are SGHAT and FQDESV (reference sequence). Between the trimmed V and J ends, which lost 2 bases and 1 base, there was a span of 9 bases. The CDR3 is CASSLSDESYEQYF. The CDR3 DNA reads as TGTGCCAGCAGCTTATCGGATGAATCCTACGAGCAGTACTTC. The variable domain in full, with the rest retrieved from reference TRBV11-1 and TRBJ2-7, is EAEVAQSPRYKITEKSQAVAFWCDPISGHATLYWYRQILGQGPELLVQFQDESVVDDSQLPKDRFSAERLKGVDSTLKIQPAELGDSAMYLCASSLSDESYEQYFGPGTRLTVT.

The chain combines TRBV27 with TRBJ2-3, with unresolved D. The CDR3 contains 13 residues. Deletions cut 2 bases from V and 0 bases from J, with 3 bases between. From germline, CDR1 is MNHEY and CDR2 SMNVEV (reference sequence). The CDR3 spells CASSLASTDTQYF. CDR3 coding DNA: TGTGCCAGCAGTTTAGCTAGCACAGATACGCAGTATTTT.

The V and J genes are TRBV5-1 and TRBJ2-7; D is possibly TRBD1 (6 bases). The ends were cut back, 3 bases at V and 3 bases at J, with 10 bases in the middle. The CDR3 runs 13 residues. CDR1 is SGHRS, CDR2 YFSETQ, per germline. The CDR3 loop is CASSWDTYYEQYF. In DNA form, the CDR3 reads TGCGCCAGCAGCTGGGACACCTACTACGAGCAGTACTTC.

This rearrangement joins TRBV5-1 to TRBJ1-5; the D is unclear. CDR1 SGHRS and CDR2 YFSETQ come from the germline V gene. The germline V and J ends were trimmed by 4 bases and 1 base, with 9 bases remaining between them. This CDR3 is 14 amino acids long. CDR3 region: CASSPDSSNQPQHF. In DNA, the CDR3 is TGCGCCAGCAGCCCTGATTCGAGCAATCAGCCCCAGCATTTT.

The chain employs TRBV5-4 and TRBJ2-1, with 8 bases that match TRBD2. This CDR3 region has 15 residues. Unmatched junction bases numbered 5, after V lost 3 bases and J lost 3 bases. Germline CDR1 is SGHNT and CDR2 is YYREEE (reference sequence). The DNA of the CDR3 is TGTGCCAGCAGCTCCGGGACTAGTAGCTACAATGAGCAGTTCTTC. This translates into CASSSGTSSYNEQFF.

The chain carries TRBV2 and TRBJ2-1; D is uncertain. The CDR3 length is 11 residues. Germline V lookup: CDR1 SNHLY, CDR2 FYNNEI. Trimming shortened V by 7 bases and J by 4 bases, and 5 bases separated the two germline ends. CDR3 sequence (DNA): TGTGCCAGCAAGGTATACAATGAGCAGTTCTTC. Its protein product is CASKVYNEQFF. The full variable domain, in which reference TRBV2 and TRBJ2-1 provide the parts outside the CDR3, is EPEVTQTPSHQVTQMGQEVILRCVPISNHLYFYWYRQILGQKVEFLVSFYNNEISEKSEIFDDQFSVERPDGSNFTLKIRSTKLEDSAMYFCASKVYNEQFFGPGTRLTVL.

The rearrangement uses TRBV7-3 and TRBJ1-4, with TRBD1 matching over 9 bases. CDR3 size: 15 residues. CDR1 and CDR2 (germline): SGHTA, FQGTGA. Trimming took 1 base from V and 5 from J; bases not matched to a gene: 2. CDR3 sequence: CASSLMDRGNEKLFF. For the CDR3, the DNA is TGTGCCAGCAGCTTAATGGACAGGGGCAATGAAAAACTGTTTTTT.

V and J are TRBV9 and TRBJ1-3; D gene ambiguous. The CDR3 sequence is 14 residues long. Between the trimmed V and J ends, which lost 4 bases and 3 bases, there was a span of 11 bases. The germline V gene has CDR1 SGDLS and CDR2 YYNGEE. CDR3 nucleotide sequence: TGTGCCAGCAGCCCGAGGCGGGGTGGAAACACCATATATTTT. Amino acids: CASSPRRGGNTIYF.

This sequence joins TRBV13 and TRBJ1-6; perhaps TRBD1 as D (6 bases). V gave up 1 base and J gave up 9 bases, with 13 bases separating them. The CDR3 length is 15 residues. Germline V gives CDR1 PRHDT, CDR2 FYEKMQ (reference sequence). This CDR3 is CASSLARTGSSPLHF. For the CDR3, the DNA is TGTGCCAGCAGCTTAGCGCGCACAGGGAGTTCACCCCTCCACTTT.

This clone was seen only once. This chain connects TRBV5-4 to TRBJ1-6; 9 nucleotides match TRBD1. CDR3 length: 18 amino acids. The junction had 8 bases not matched to a gene; V was cut back by 4 bases and J by 0 bases. CDR1 SGHNT and CDR2 YYREEE come from the germline V gene (reference sequence). The CDR3 is CASSPGTGLSSYNSPLHF. As DNA, the CDR3 is TGTGCCAGCAGCCCCGGGACAGGGTTGAGCTCCTATAATTCACCCCTCCACTTT.

The rearrangement links TRBV5-1 to TRBJ2-3; D perhaps matches TRBD2 (6 bases). This CDR3 contains 15 residues. From germline, CDR1 is SGHRS and CDR2 YFSETQ. Trimming cost V 6 bases and J 2 bases, with 16 bases left between them. CDR3 bases: TGCGCCAGCACCCCCTTGGAGGGACTCACAGATACGCAGTATTTT. Translation gives CASTPLEGLTDTQYF.

This clone was seen only once. This rearrangement joins TRBV5-5 to TRBJ1-3; the D is unclear. Trimming stripped 3 bases from V and 0 bases from J, with 10 bases between. CDR1 and CDR2 (germline): SGHKS, YYEKEE (reference sequence). CDR3 length equals 15 residues. The CDR3 here is CASSSTFASGNTIYF. The CDR3 DNA follows: TGTGCCAGCAGCTCAACCTTCGCCTCTGGAAACACCATATATTTT.

A note on this clone: Lacking the conserved final phenylalanine or tryptophan, this CDR3 likely reflects a read error. The V call is TRBV19, the J call TRBJ2-7, with 8 bases fitting TRBD1. V lost 4 bases and J lost 6; bases outside the gene matches: 8. The CDR3 extends over 14 amino acids. Per germline, CDR1 LNHDA and CDR2 SQIVND (reference sequence). DNA for the CDR3: TGTGCCAGTAGTAGAGACAGGGGACTTCGCGAGCAGTACCTC. Protein sequence: CASSRDRGLREQYL.

The chain uses TRBV6-4 and TRBJ2-2, with a tentative D call TRBD1 (6 bases). CDR3 length equals 15 residues. CDR1 is MRHNA, CDR2 SNTAGT, per germline. Trimming removed 5 bases from V and 4 bases from J, with 14 bases in between. The CDR3 region is CASSRDTGTTGELFF. Written as DNA, the CDR3 is TGTGCCAGCAGTCGGGACACGGGAACCACCGGGGAGCTGTTTTTT.

This chain uses TRBV9 with TRBJ2-5; the D gene is possibly TRBD2 (6 bases). Germline loops: CDR1 SGDLS, CDR2 YYNGEE. V gave up 2 bases and J gave up 5 bases, with 10 bases separating them. The CDR3 consists of 13 residues. CDR3 region: CASSVGGWETQYF. The CDR3 nucleotides are TGTGCCAGCAGCGTGGGAGGTTGGGAGACCCAGTACTTC.

This chain uses TRBV30 with TRBJ2-1; D tentatively fits TRBD1 or TRBD2 (5 bases each). Deletions cut 0 bases from V and 4 bases from J, with 13 bases between. The CDR3 has 15 residues. Germline-derived CDR1 and CDR2 are GTSNPN and SVGIG (reference sequence). CDR3 region: CAWSVLGVSYNEQFF. CDR3 nucleotides: TGTGCCTGGAGTGTACTGGGGGTGTCGTACAATGAGCAGTTCTTC.

The chain uses TRBV5-1 and TRBJ2-1, with D hard to call. Germline V gives CDR1 SGHRS, CDR2 YFSETQ. The V gene lost 4 bases and the J gene lost 6 bases, with 20 bases spanning the gap. CDR3 length equals 16 residues. The CDR3 region has the DNA TGCGCCAGCAGCGTGGAACTCCCACCGGTGGTCAATGAGCAGTTCTTC. Its translation is CASSVELPPVVNEQFF. The complete variable domain, with remaining parts taken from reference TRBV5-1 and TRBJ2-1, reads KAGVTQTPRYLIKTRGQQVTLSCSPISGHRSVSWYQQTPGQGLQFLFEYFSETQRNKGNFPGRFSGRQFSNSRSEMNVSTLELGDSALYLCASSVELPPVVNEQFFGPGTRLTVL.

CDR3 sequence (DNA): TGTGCCAGCAGCTGGGGGACGGGGAGAGGAAACACCGGGGAGCTGTTTTTT. This translates into CASSWGTGRGNTGELFF. The genes are TRBV7-3 and TRBJ2-2; D may match TRBD1 or TRBD2 (5 bases each). CDR3 length equals 17 residues. Germline lookup yields CDR1 SGHTA and CDR2 FQGTGA. Trimming cost V 4 bases and J 2 bases, with 17 bases left between them.

The chain uses TRBV5-1 and TRBJ1-2; no reliable D call. The CDR3 is made up of 14 amino acids. V lost 1 base and J 5 bases, leaving 12 bases between the germline ends. CDR1 and CDR2 from the germline V gene are SGHRS and YFSETQ. The CDR3 DNA follows: TGCGCCAGCAGCTTGAACCCCCCGGGGTATGGCTACACCTTC. Translation gives CASSLNPPGYGYTF. The full variable domain, in which reference TRBV5-1 and TRBJ1-2 provide the parts outside the CDR3, is KAGVTQTPRYLIKTRGQQVTLSCSPISGHRSVSWYQQTPGQGLQFLFEYFSETQRNKGNFPGRFSGRQFSNSRSEMNVSTLELGDSALYLCASSLNPPGYGYTFGSGTRLTVV.